These 17 T cell receptor beta chains share one sample of origin, sequenced in a study of T cells in narcolepsy. The table came from immunoSEQ multiplex PCR; TCRdb's copy has only in-frame clones and leaves some out. The sample contains about 40,000 clones, approximately 89% of which appear only once. Sequencing was carried out using CD45RA- memory CD4+ T cells from PBMCs. All receptors come from a human donor with narcolepsy.

The rearrangement uses TRBV18 and TRBJ2-1; maybe TRBD1 (5 bases). V was cut by 3 bases and J by 0 bases, with 12 bases left in between. This CDR3 is 16 amino acids long. From germline, CDR1 is KGHSH and CDR2 LQKENI. The CDR3 reads CASSPSKGSSYNEQFF. CDR3 DNA: TGTGCCAGCTCACCTTCGAAGGGGTCCTCCTACAATGAGCAGTTCTTC.

This clone was observed once. The chain couples TRBV13 to TRBJ2-2; TRBD2 matches at 7 bases. This CDR3 spans 15 amino acids. V shed 8 bases, J shed 6 bases, and the junction held 12 bases outside the gene matches. Germline CDR1 reads PRHDT; CDR2 reads FYEKMQ (reference sequence). The DNA for the CDR3 is TGTGCCAGCGGGAGGCGGGAGAATTTGTCCGGGGAGCTGTTTTTT. Its protein product is CASGRRENLSGELFF.

This clone appeared a few times. The genes are TRBV11-2 and TRBJ1-4; 10 nucleotides align to TRBD1. The CDR3 is 15 amino acids. CDR1 SGHAT and CDR2 FQNNGV come from the germline V gene. V gave up 4 bases and J gave up 10 bases; unmatched junction bases: 9. CDR3: CASSSPGQGYGKLFF. The CDR3 DNA sequence: TGTGCCAGCAGCTCACCGGGACAGGGGTATGGAAAACTGTTTTTT. Full variable domain (remainder filled in from reference TRBV11-2 and TRBJ1-4): EAGVAQSPRYKIIEKRQSVAFWCNPISGHATLYWYQQILGQGPKLLIQFQNNGVVDDSQLPKDRFSAERLKGVDSTLKIQPAKLEDSAVYLCASSSPGQGYGKLFFGSGTQLSVL.

This clone is categorized as medium-sized. This sequence joins TRBV5-4 and TRBJ1-1; 9 bases are a match to TRBD1. Looked up from germline, CDR1 is SGHNT and CDR2 is YYREEE (reference sequence). The CDR3 covers 14 residues. V shed 2 bases, J shed 10 bases, and the junction held 9 bases outside the gene matches. The CDR3 reads CASSLGGTGNGAFF. The CDR3 DNA reads as TGTGCCAGCAGCTTAGGGGGGACAGGGAATGGAGCTTTCTTT.

The chain links TRBV2 to TRBJ1-2; TRBD1 matches 9 bases. The CDR3 contains 14 residues. Trimming at V came to 6 bases and at J to 7 bases, leaving 9 bases not matched to a gene. Germline CDR1 SNHLY, CDR2 FYNNEI. CDR3 sequence (DNA): TGTGCCAGCAGGGCGACGGGACAGGGTTCTGGCTACACCTTC. Encoded protein: CASRATGQGSGYTF.

The genes are TRBV6-1 and TRBJ1-5, with D possibly matching TRBD1 (5 bases). The CDR3 is 13 amino acids. The germline CDR1 and CDR2 sequences are MNHNS and SASEGT. Trimming took off 3 bases at V and 4 bases at J, with 7 bases between the two ends. The CDR3 protein is CASSETVNQPQHF. For the CDR3, the DNA is TGTGCCAGCAGTGAGACAGTTAATCAGCCCCAGCATTTT.

V is TRBV2 and J is TRBJ1-3; the D is unclear. Trimming cost V 4 bases and J 2 bases, with 12 bases left between them. CDR1 and CDR2 (germline): SNHLY, FYNNEI. The CDR3 runs to 15 residues. As DNA, the CDR3 is TGTGCCAGCAGTGTGTGGAACAGACCTGGAAACACCATATATTTT. It specifies CASSVWNRPGNTIYF.

The chain uses TRBV19 and TRBJ2-5; 9 positions agree with TRBD1. The CDR3 totals 15 residues. The germline V gene has CDR1 LNHDA and CDR2 SQIVND (reference sequence). V trimming: 5 bases; J trimming: 11 bases; junction bases outside the gene matches: 15. The CDR3 DNA follows: TGTGCCAGTAGTGCCCGCCGACAGGGGGTTGATGAGCAGTACTTC. Protein product: CASSARRQGVDEQYF.

The chain is built from TRBV5-1 and TRBJ2-1; D ambiguous. Germline V gene sequence: CDR1 SGHRS, CDR2 YFSETQ. The CDR3 covers 14 residues. V lost 0 bases and J 5 bases, leaving 9 bases between the germline ends. The CDR3 coding sequence is TGCGCCAGCAGCTTGGTTGTCTCAAACAATGAGCAGTTCTTC. Encoded protein: CASSLVVSNNEQFF.

V and J are TRBV18 and TRBJ1-5; 7 positions agree with TRBD1. This CDR3 has 16 amino acids. V dropped 0 bases and J dropped 9; count of bases not matched to a gene: 11. Germline CDR1 is KGHSH and CDR2 is LQKENI. DNA of the CDR3: TGTGCCAGCTCACCACCCGATGGGCAGGGGGGAAGGCCCCAGCATTTT. Translated: CASSPPDGQGGRPQHF.

This clone was seen more than once but under ten times. V is TRBV7-2 and J is TRBJ1-6; tentative D call: TRBD1 (5 bases). The CDR3 sequence is 16 residues long. Germline loops: CDR1 SGHTA, CDR2 FQGNSA. V shed 3 bases and J shed 7 bases, with 16 bases lying between them. CDR3 DNA: TGTGCCAGCAGCTTGACAGCCCAGACACCGAATTCACCCCTCCACTTT. It is translated as CASSLTAQTPNSPLHF.

The chain carries TRBV18 and TRBJ1-1; D ambiguous. From germline, CDR1 is KGHSH and CDR2 LQKENI. The CDR3 is 12 amino acids. V was trimmed by 3 bases and J by 8 bases, leaving 10 bases between them. CDR3 sequence (DNA): TGTGCCAGCTCACCCGGACGAAAGGAAGCTTTCTTT. Translated: CASSPGRKEAFF.

The chain uses TRBV2 and TRBJ1-5; perhaps TRBD1 as D (5 bases). Germline V gene lookup returns CDR1 SNHLY and CDR2 FYNNEI. This CDR3 has 15 residues. V lost 7 bases and J 1 base, leaving 14 bases between the germline ends. CDR3 sequence reads: CASKAGSWSNQPQHF. For the CDR3, the DNA is TGTGCCAGCAAGGCAGGGAGTTGGAGCAATCAGCCCCAGCATTTT.

This chain uses TRBV6-5 with TRBJ2-7; the match to TRBD2 covers 14 bases. The length of the CDR3 is 14 residues. The trim removed 6 bases at V and 6 bases at J, leaving 4 bases unmatched. The germline V gene encodes CDR1 MNHEY and CDR2 SVGAGI. CDR3 region: CASSGTSGRSEQYF. CDR3 DNA sequence: TGTGCCAGCAGCGGGACTAGCGGGAGAAGCGAGCAGTACTTC.

The gene calls are TRBV6-5 and TRBJ1-6; TRBD1 might be the D (6 bases). V shed 6 bases and J shed 10 bases, with 16 bases lying between them. Germline V gives CDR1 MNHEY, CDR2 SVGAGI. The CDR3 runs 14 residues. CDR3 protein: CASSRTGQQSPLHF. CDR3 DNA sequence: TGTGCCAGCAGCCGCACAGGACAGCAATCACCCCTCCACTTT.

The rearrangement links TRBV7-2 to TRBJ1-2, with D maybe TRBD1 (5 bases). This CDR3 contains 15 residues. With 0 bases removed from V and 4 bases from J, the gap between germline ends came to 12 bases. Looked up from germline, CDR1 is SGHTA and CDR2 is FQGNSA. CDR3 protein: CASSLAETALYGYTF. The CDR3 coding sequence is TGTGCCAGCAGCTTAGCCGAGACAGCCCTCTATGGCTACACCTTC.

This chain joins TRBV7-2 and TRBJ1-3; unclear D gene. From germline, CDR1 is SGHTA and CDR2 FQGNSA. CDR3 length: 13 residues. Deletions cut 3 bases from V and 2 bases from J, with 5 bases between. CDR3: CASSLAAGNTIYF. The CDR3 DNA reads TGTGCCAGCAGCTTGGCAGCTGGAAACACCATATATTTT. The full variable domain, completed using reference TRBV7-2 and TRBJ1-3, is GAGVSQSPSNKVTEKGKDVELRCDPISGHTALYWYRQSLGQGLEFLIYFQGNSAPDKSGLPSDRFSAERTGGSVSTLTIQRTQQEDSAVYLCASSLAAGNTIYFGEGSWLTVV.